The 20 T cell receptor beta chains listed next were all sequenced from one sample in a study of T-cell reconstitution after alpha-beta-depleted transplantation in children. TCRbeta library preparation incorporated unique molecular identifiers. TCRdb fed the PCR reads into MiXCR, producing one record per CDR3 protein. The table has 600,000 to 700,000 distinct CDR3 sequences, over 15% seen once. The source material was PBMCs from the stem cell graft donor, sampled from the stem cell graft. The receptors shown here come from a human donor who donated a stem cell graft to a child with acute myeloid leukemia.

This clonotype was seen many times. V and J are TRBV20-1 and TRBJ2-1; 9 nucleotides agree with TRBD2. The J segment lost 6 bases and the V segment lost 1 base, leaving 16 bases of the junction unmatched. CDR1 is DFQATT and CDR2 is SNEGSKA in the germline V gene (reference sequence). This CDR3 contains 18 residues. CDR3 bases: TGCAGTGCTAGAGCCCTCCGGGTGGCGGGGGGGCCACCCAATGAGCAGTTCTTC. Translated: CSARALRVAGGPPNEQFF.

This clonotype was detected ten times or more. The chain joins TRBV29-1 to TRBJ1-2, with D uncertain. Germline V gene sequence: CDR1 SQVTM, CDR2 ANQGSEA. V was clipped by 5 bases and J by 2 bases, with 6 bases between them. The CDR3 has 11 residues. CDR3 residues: CSVRANYGYTF. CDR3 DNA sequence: TGCAGCGTTAGGGCGAACTATGGCTACACCTTC.

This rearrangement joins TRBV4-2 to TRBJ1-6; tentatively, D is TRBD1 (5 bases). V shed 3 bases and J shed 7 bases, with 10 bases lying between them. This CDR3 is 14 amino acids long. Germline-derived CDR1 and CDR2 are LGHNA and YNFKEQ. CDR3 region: CASSQRGANSPLHF. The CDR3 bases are TGTGCCAGCAGCCAGAGAGGGGCGAATTCACCCCTCCACTTT.

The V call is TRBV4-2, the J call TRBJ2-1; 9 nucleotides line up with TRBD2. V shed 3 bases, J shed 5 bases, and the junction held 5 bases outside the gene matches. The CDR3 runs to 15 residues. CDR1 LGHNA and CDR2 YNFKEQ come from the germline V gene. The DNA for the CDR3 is TGTGCCAGCAGCCACTCCGGGACTAGCAACAATGAGCAGTTCTTC. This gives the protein CASSHSGTSNNEQFF.

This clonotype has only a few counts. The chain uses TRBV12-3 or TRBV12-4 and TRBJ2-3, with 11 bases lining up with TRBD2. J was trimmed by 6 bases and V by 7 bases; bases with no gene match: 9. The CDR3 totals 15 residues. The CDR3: CASTRSGGDFDTQYF. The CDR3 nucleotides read TGTGCCAGCACCCGTAGCGGGGGGGATTTCGATACGCAGTATTTT.

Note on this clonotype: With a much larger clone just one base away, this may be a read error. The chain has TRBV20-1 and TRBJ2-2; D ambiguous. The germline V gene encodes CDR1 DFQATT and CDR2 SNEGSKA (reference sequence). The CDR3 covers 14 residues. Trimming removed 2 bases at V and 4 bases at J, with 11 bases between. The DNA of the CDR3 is TGCAGTGCTAGAAAGGAGACGACCACCGGGGAGCTGTTTTTT. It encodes CSARKETTTGELFF.

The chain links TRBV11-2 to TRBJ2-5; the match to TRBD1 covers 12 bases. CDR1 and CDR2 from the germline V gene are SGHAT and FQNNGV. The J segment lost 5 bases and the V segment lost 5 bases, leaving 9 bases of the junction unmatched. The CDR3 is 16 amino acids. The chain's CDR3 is CASSVPGQGAGETQYF. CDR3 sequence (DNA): TGTGCCAGCAGCGTACCGGGACAGGGGGCGGGGGAGACCCAGTACTTC.

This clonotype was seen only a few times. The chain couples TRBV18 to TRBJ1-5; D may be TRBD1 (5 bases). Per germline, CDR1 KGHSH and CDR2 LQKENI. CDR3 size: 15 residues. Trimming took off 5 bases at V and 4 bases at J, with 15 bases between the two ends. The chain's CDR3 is CASSYTGEGNQPQHF. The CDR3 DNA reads TGTGCCAGCTCATATACGGGGGAAGGGAATCAGCCCCAGCATTTT.

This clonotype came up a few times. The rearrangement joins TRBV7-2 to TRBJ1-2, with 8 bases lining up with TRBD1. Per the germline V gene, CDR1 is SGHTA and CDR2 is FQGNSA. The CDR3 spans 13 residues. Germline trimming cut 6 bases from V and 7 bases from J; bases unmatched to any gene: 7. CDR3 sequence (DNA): TGTGCCAGCAGTTCGGACAGGGCCACTGGCTACACCTTC. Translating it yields CASSSDRATGYTF.

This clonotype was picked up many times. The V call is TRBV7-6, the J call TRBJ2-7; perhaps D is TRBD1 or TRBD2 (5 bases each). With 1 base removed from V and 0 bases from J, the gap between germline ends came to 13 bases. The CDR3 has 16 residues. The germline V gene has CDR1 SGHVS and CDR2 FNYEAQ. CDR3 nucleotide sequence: TGTGCCAGCAGCTTAGGTTCCACGGGGCACTCCTACGAGCAGTACTTC. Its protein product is CASSLGSTGHSYEQYF.

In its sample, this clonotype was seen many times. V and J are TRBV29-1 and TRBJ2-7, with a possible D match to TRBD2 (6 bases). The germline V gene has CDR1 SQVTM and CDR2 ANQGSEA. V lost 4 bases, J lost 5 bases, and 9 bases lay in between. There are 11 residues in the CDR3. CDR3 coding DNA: TGCAGCGTTGGGGCGGGAAACGAGCAGTACGTC. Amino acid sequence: CSVGAGNEQYV.

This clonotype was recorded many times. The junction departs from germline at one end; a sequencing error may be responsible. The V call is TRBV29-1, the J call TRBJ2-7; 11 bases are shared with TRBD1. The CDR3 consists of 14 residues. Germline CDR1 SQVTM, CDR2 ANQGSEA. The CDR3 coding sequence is TGCAGCGTCGAAGGACAGGGGGCCCACTACGAGCAGTACTTC. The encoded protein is CSVEGQGAHYEQYF.

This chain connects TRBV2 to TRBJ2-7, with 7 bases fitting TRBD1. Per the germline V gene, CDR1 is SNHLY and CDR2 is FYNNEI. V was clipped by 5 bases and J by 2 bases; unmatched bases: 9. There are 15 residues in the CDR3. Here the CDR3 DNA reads TGTGCCAGCAGTACCCCGGACAGGCGTCCCTACGAGCAGTACTTC. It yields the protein CASSTPDRRPYEQYF. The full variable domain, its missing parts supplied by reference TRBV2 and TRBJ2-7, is EPEVTQTPSHQVTQMGQEVILRCVPISNHLYFYWYRQILGQKVEFLVSFYNNEISEKSEIFDDQFSVERPDGSNFTLKIRSTKLEDSAMYFCASSTPDRRPYEQYFGPGTRLTVT.

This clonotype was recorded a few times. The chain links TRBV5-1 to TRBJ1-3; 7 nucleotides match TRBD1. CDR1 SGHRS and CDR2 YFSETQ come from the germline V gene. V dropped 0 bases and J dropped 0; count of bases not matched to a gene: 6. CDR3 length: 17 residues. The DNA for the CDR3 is TGCGCCAGCAGCTTGGCCAGGGGGACCTCCTCTGGAAACACCATATATTTT. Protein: CASSLARGTSSGNTIYF.

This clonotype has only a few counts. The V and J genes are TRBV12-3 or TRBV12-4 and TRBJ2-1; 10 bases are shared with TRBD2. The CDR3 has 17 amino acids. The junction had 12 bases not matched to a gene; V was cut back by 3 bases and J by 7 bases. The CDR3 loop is CASSFGASGGPRNEQFF. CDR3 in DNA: TGTGCCAGCAGTTTCGGGGCTAGCGGGGGCCCCCGGAATGAGCAGTTCTTC.

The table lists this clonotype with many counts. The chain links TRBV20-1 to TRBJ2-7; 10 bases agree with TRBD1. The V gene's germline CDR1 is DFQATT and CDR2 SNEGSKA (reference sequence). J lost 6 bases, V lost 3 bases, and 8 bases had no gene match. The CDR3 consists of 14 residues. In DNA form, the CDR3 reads TGCAGTGCTAGGCATCGGGACAGGGGTTTCGAGCAGTACGTC. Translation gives CSARHRDRGFEQYV.

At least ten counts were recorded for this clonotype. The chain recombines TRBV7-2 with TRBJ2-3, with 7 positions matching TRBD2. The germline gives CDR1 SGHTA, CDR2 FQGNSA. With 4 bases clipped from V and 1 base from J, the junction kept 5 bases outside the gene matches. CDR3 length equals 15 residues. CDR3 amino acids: CASSSPGGGTDTQYF. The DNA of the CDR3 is TGTGCCAGCAGCTCCCCGGGGGGTGGCACAGATACGCAGTATTTT.

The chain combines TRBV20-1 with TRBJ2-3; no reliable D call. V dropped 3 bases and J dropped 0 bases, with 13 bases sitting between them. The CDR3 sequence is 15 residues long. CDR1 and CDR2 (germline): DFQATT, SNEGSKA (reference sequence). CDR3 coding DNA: TGCAGTGCTAGTGTCCCCTTTACTAGCACAGATACGCAGTATTTT. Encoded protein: CSASVPFTSTDTQYF.

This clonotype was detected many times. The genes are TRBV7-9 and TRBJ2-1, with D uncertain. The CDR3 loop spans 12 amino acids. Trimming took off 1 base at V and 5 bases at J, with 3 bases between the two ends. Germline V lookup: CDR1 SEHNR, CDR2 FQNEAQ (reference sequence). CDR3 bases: TGTGCCAGCAGCTTAGGTGACAATGAGCAGTTCTTC. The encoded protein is CASSLGDNEQFF.

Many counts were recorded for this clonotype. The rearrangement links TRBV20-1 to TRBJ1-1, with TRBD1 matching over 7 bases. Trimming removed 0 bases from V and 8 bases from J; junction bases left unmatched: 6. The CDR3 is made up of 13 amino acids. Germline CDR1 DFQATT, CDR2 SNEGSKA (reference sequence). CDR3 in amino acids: CSAREGGRAEAFF. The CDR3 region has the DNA TGCAGTGCTAGAGAAGGGGGCAGGGCCGAAGCTTTCTTT.